These T cell receptor beta chains were read from a single sample in a study of blood T cell repertoires in COVID-19. Only in-frame clones appear in the TCRdb table, and some are missing; sequencing was by immunoSEQ multiplex PCR. The sample contains about 220,000 clones, around four fifths of which appear only once. The sequencing input was peripheral blood. These receptors were taken from a man aged 25-45 years with active or convalescent COVID-19. Both conserved end residues are part of each CDR3. D genes are given only for firm matches. The size entry is marked missing in some rows and otherwise reads once, few, many or a size class.

j_gene: TRBJ1-5; v_gene: TRBV29-1; d_gene: NA; abundance: NA; CDR3nt: TGCAGCGTTCTGGGGGCCGGCTACAATCAGCCCCAGCATTTT; CDR3aa: CSVLGAGYNQPQHF
j_gene: TRBJ2-7; v_gene: TRBV6-5; d_gene: NA; abundance: NA; CDR3nt: TGTGCCAGCAGCCGAGACAGATTCTACGAGCAGTACTTC; CDR3aa: CASSRDRFYEQYF
j_gene: TRBJ2-1; v_gene: TRBV3-1/TRBV3-2; d_gene: TRBD2; abundance: NA; CDR3nt: TGTGCCAGCAGCCAATACACTCGGACTAGCGGGTCTTACAATGAGCAGTTCTTC; CDR3aa: CASSQYTRTSGSYNEQFF
j_gene: TRBJ2-4; v_gene: TRBV7-2; d_gene: NA; abundance: NA; CDR3nt: TGTGCCAGCAGCCCCCGACTGTCTCTAGCCAAAAACATTCAGTACTTC; CDR3aa: CASSPRLSLAKNIQYF
j_gene: TRBJ1-1; v_gene: TRBV30; d_gene: NA; abundance: NA; CDR3nt: TGTGCCTGGAGTCGCGGCTCAATGAACACTGAAGCTTTCTTT; CDR3aa: CAWSRGSMNTEAFF
j_gene: TRBJ2-3; v_gene: TRBV10-3; d_gene: NA; abundance: few; CDR3nt: TGTGCCATCAGTGAGCTAGGGGCCCGAGGTTCCACAGATACGCAGTATTTT; CDR3aa: CAISELGARGSTDTQYF
j_gene: TRBJ2-1; v_gene: TRBV3-1/TRBV3-2; d_gene: NA; abundance: NA; CDR3nt: TGTGCCAGCACCCGCTACCCAGAGGGTGAGCAGTTCTTC; CDR3aa: CASTRYPEGEQFF
j_gene: TRBJ1-1; v_gene: TRBV19; d_gene: NA; abundance: NA; CDR3nt: TGTGCCAGTATCCCGAGCCCGAACACTGAAGCTTTCTTT; CDR3aa: CASIPSPNTEAFF
j_gene: TRBJ2-7; v_gene: TRBV2; d_gene: TRBD1; abundance: NA; CDR3nt: TGTGCCAGCAGTGAACCCCTGACAGGGGGCATTTCCTACGAGCAGTACTTC; CDR3aa: CASSEPLTGGISYEQYF
j_gene: TRBJ2-4; v_gene: TRBV29-1; d_gene: TRBD2; abundance: NA; CDR3nt: TGCAGCGCGGCCGGGACTAGCGGCAACATTCAGTACTTC; CDR3aa: CSAAGTSGNIQYF
j_gene: TRBJ1-1; v_gene: TRBV19; d_gene: TRBD1; abundance: once; CDR3nt: TGTGCCAGTAGTGAGCGGGGCAGGGGGCCCACTGAAGCTTTCTTT; CDR3aa: CASSERGRGPTEAFF
j_gene: TRBJ2-7; v_gene: TRBV6-5; d_gene: NA; abundance: NA; CDR3nt: TGTGCCAGCAGTTACTCCGGGACATACGAGCAGTACTTC; CDR3aa: CASSYSGTYEQYF
j_gene: TRBJ1-2; v_gene: TRBV6-6; d_gene: TRBD1; abundance: few; CDR3nt: TGTGCCAGCAGTTATAGCATAGGGGGCGCGAGGGGCTACACCTTC; CDR3aa: CASSYSIGGARGYTF
j_gene: TRBJ1-1; v_gene: TRBV19; d_gene: NA; abundance: few; CDR3nt: TGTGCCACCAGAGCCCGGAGCACTGAAGCTTTCTTT; CDR3aa: CATRARSTEAFF
j_gene: TRBJ2-2; v_gene: TRBV27; d_gene: NA; abundance: NA; CDR3nt: TGTGCCAGCAGTCCCCCAAGGGGGATGGGGTACACCGGGGAGCTGTTTTTT; CDR3aa: CASSPPRGMGYTGELFF